This T cell receptor beta chain appears in the sequencing data of a study of blood T cell repertoires in COVID-19. In the original processing: For nucleated cells, counts were estimated from reference gene primer amplification. Clones were sequenced by immunoSEQ multiplex PCR, and TCRdb holds only the in-frame ones, with some missing. That table furnishes V, J and clone size, whereas the DNA furnished D and trimming. The sample has 140,000 to 150,000 clones, 78% seen once; the top ten hold approximately 6%. Participants spanned ages about 18 to 90 years and resided in roughly 26 US areas. Participants had their cohort set by participant-reported clinical history. Recovered Cohort 3 donors showed two negative PCRs, clearance, or symptom resolution. Deletions cut 5 bases from V and 0 bases from J, with 8 bases between. The germline gives CDR1 SGHRS, CDR2 YFSETQ. The CDR3 is 13 residues long.

Specimen: PBMCs or T cells enriched from blood (not recorded which). The receptor was derived from a woman between 50 and 59 years old who had recovered from COVID-19. The rearrangement joins TRBV5-1 to TRBJ1-1; D is ambiguous. CDR3 in amino acids: CASSSGVNTEAFF. The CDR3 region has the DNA TGCGCCAGCAGTTCCGGAGTGAACACTGAAGCTTTCTTT.